A single sample gave rise to the 30 T cell receptor beta chains below, sequenced in a study of cytomegalovirus exposure and HLA in healthy donors. Amplification used 60 Vbeta primers and 13 Jbeta primers. Produced via immunoSEQ multiplex PCR; TCRdb's table is partial and in-frame only. The sample contains some 220,000 clones, 78% of which appear only once. Sequencing was performed on PBMCs. These receptors originate from a boy younger than 18 in good health and CMV-seronegative.

The V call is TRBV9, the J call TRBJ2-7; 8 nucleotides line up with TRBD2. Per germline, CDR1 SGDLS and CDR2 YYNGEE. V shed 0 bases, J shed 0 bases, and the junction held 5 bases outside the gene matches. The CDR3 runs 16 residues. The CDR3 spells CASSVEGLGSSYEQYF. CDR3 sequence (DNA): TGTGCCAGCAGCGTAGAGGGACTAGGGAGCTCCTACGAGCAGTACTTC.

This clone was seen a handful of times. The J gene is TRBJ2-2, the V gene TRBV6-6; D possibly corresponds to TRBD1 (5 bases). Germline V gives CDR1 MNHNY, CDR2 SVGAGI (reference sequence). CDR3 length: 15 amino acids. The V end lost 0 bases, the J end lost 6 bases, and 11 bases lay between the germline ends. Here the CDR3 reads CASSYSRPQAGELFF. CDR3 nucleotide sequence: TGTGCCAGCAGTTACTCGAGGCCACAGGCCGGGGAGCTGTTTTTT.

Only one count was recorded for this clone. The gene calls are TRBV4-2 and TRBJ1-5, with 10 bases lining up with TRBD1. The CDR3 extends over 21 amino acids. V was clipped by 0 bases and J by 11 bases; unmatched bases: 25. CDR1 is LGHNA, CDR2 YNFKEQ, per germline. This CDR3 reads CASSQDRVRRLTGGALLAQHF. Here the CDR3 DNA reads TGTGCCAGCAGCCAAGATAGGGTAAGACGGTTGACAGGGGGCGCGTTGTTAGCCCAGCATTTT.

The CDR3 reads CASSLDPGTSGGTTDTQYF. Here the CDR3 DNA reads TGTGCCAGCAGCTTGGACCCCGGGACTAGCGGGGGGACCACAGATACGCAGTATTTT. The rearrangement joins TRBV5-4 to TRBJ2-3; 15 nucleotides match TRBD2. The germline V gene has CDR1 SGHNT and CDR2 YYREEE (reference sequence). The CDR3 runs 19 residues. Trimming cost V 0 bases and J 2 bases; bases outside gene matches: 7.

CDR3 DNA: TGCGCCAGCAGCCAGCAAAATGGAAGACAGGGCGAGCAGTACTTC. It yields the protein CASSQQNGRQGEQYF. The chain employs TRBV4-1 and TRBJ2-7; 7 bases line up with TRBD1. The CDR3 extends over 15 amino acids. The germline gives CDR1 MGHRA, CDR2 YSYEKL. Trimming removed 3 bases from V and 6 bases from J; junction bases left unmatched: 11.

This sequence joins TRBV19 and TRBJ1-5; a weak D match, TRBD1 (5 bases). The CDR3 is made up of 15 amino acids. V was cut by 5 bases and J by 2 bases, with 13 bases left in between. CDR1 is LNHDA, CDR2 SQIVND, per germline (reference sequence). The CDR3 reads CASSEQGGGNQPQHF. CDR3 coding DNA: TGTGCCAGTAGTGAGCAGGGAGGGGGCAATCAGCCCCAGCATTTT.

The chain uses TRBV29-1 and TRBJ1-2; tentative D call: TRBD1 (5 bases). V was cut by 1 base and J by 8 bases, with 14 bases left in between. CDR3 length: 13 residues. From germline, CDR1 is SQVTM and CDR2 ANQGSEA. CDR3 region: CSVEGYFREGYTF. The CDR3 DNA reads TGCAGCGTTGAAGGGTACTTCAGGGAAGGCTACACCTTC.

This clone was recorded a few times. Distinct nucleotide sequences in the sample also encode this CDR3. The chain couples TRBV5-6 to TRBJ1-5; D is unresolved. CDR1 SGHDT and CDR2 YYEEEE come from the germline V gene. The CDR3 extends over 12 amino acids. Between the trimmed V and J ends, which lost 2 bases and 4 bases, there was a span of 4 bases. CDR3 amino acids: CASSFRNQPQHF. As DNA, the CDR3 is TGTGCCAGCAGCTTCCGGAATCAGCCCCAGCATTTT. Complete variable domain (other parts from reference TRBV5-6 and TRBJ1-5): DAGVTQSPTHLIKTRGQQVTLRCSPKSGHDTVSWYQQALGQGPQFIFQYYEEEERQRGNFPDRFSGHQFPNYSSELNVNALLLGDSALYLCASSFRNQPQHFGDGTRLSIL.

The genes are TRBV30 and TRBJ1-1; 9 positions agree with TRBD1. Germline CDR1 GTSNPN, CDR2 SVGIG (reference sequence). The CDR3 sequence is 16 residues long. V shed 0 bases, J shed 3 bases, and the junction held 8 bases outside the gene matches. CDR3 loop: CAWSVPHGQGYTEAFF. CDR3 DNA: TGTGCCTGGAGTGTACCCCATGGACAGGGGTACACTGAAGCTTTCTTT.

The gene calls are TRBV11-2 and TRBJ2-1, with unresolved D. CDR1 and CDR2 (germline): SGHAT, FQNNGV. Trimming shortened V by 5 bases and J by 6 bases, and 5 bases separated the two germline ends. The CDR3 extends over 11 amino acids. CDR3 in DNA: TGTGCCAGCAGCCCTCTCAATGAGCAGTTCTTC. Residues: CASSPLNEQFF.

In nucleotides, the CDR3 is TGTGCCAGTAGTATAGCTTTAGCGTCAGGATTAAATGAAAAACTGTTTTTT. As protein: CASSIALASGLNEKLFF. The chain recombines TRBV19 with TRBJ1-4, with D uncertain. The V end lost 1 base, the J end lost 5 bases, and 17 bases lay between the germline ends. The V gene's germline CDR1 is LNHDA and CDR2 SQIVND (reference sequence). This CDR3 spans 17 amino acids.

This chain uses TRBV11-3 with TRBJ2-4, with 10 bases matching TRBD2. Trimming cost V 2 bases and J 3 bases; bases outside gene matches: 13. This CDR3 is built from 19 residues. The germline V gene encodes CDR1 SGHNT and CDR2 YENEEA. CDR3 coding DNA: TGTGCCAGCAGCTTACAATTTAGTTGGGGACTAGCGTACAAAAACATTCAGTACTTC. Translation: CASSLQFSWGLAYKNIQYF.

This clone was detected only once. This chain joins TRBV5-4 and TRBJ2-1; 9 bases fit TRBD1. J lost 9 bases, V lost 1 base, and 8 bases had no gene match. In germline, CDR1 is SGHNT, CDR2 YYREEE (reference sequence). There are 15 residues in the CDR3. The CDR3 bases are TGTGCCAGCAGCTTGACACAGGGGGCAGCGAGTGAGCAGTTCTTC. Protein product: CASSLTQGAASEQFF. The complete variable domain, with remaining parts taken from reference TRBV5-4 and TRBJ2-1, reads ETGVTQSPTHLIKTRGQQVTLRCSSQSGHNTVSWYQQALGQGPQFIFQYYREEENGRGNFPPRFSGLQFPNYSSELNVNALELDDSALYLCASSLTQGAASEQFFGPGTRLTVL.

The CDR3 loop is CASSHPGLYEQYF. As DNA, the CDR3 is TGCGCCAGCAGCCATCCGGGTCTATACGAGCAGTACTTC. The chain links TRBV4-1 to TRBJ2-7; D is ambiguous. V was pared by 3 bases and J by 4 bases, with 10 bases between. This CDR3 has 13 amino acids. CDR1 is MGHRA, CDR2 YSYEKL, per germline.

The rearrangement uses TRBV5-1 and TRBJ2-5, with TRBD2 matching over 16 bases. V shed 6 bases, J shed 5 bases, and the junction held 4 bases outside the gene matches. This CDR3 spans 15 amino acids. Per the germline V gene, CDR1 is SGHRS and CDR2 is YFSETQ. The CDR3 loop reads CASTGTSGGEETQYF. CDR3 bases: TGCGCCAGCACTGGGACTAGCGGGGGGGAGGAGACCCAGTACTTC.

This chain uses TRBV25-1 with TRBJ2-5, with unresolved D. The CDR3 runs to 16 residues. V shed 1 base and J shed 5 bases, with 17 bases lying between them. Germline lookup yields CDR1 MGHDK and CDR2 SYGVNS. The CDR3 DNA reads as TGTGCCAGCAGTGAATCTAAGACCCCGTCCAGGGAGACCCAGTACTTC. It codes for CASSESKTPSRETQYF.

This clone was seen only a few times. The J gene is TRBJ2-5, the V gene TRBV6-1; the match to TRBD1 covers 8 bases. CDR1 and CDR2 from the germline V gene are MNHNS and SASEGT. The junction had 8 bases not matched to a gene; V was cut back by 6 bases and J by 2 bases. The CDR3 has 15 residues. The CDR3: CASRAYRDRQETQYF. The CDR3 DNA follows: TGTGCCAGCAGGGCCTACCGGGACAGGCAAGAGACCCAGTACTTC.

The rearrangement joins TRBV4-2 to TRBJ2-7; 10 positions agree with TRBD2. The V segment lost 1 base and the J segment 5 bases; nucleotides outside the gene matches: 5. The CDR3 is made up of 15 amino acids. From germline, CDR1 is LGHNA and CDR2 YNFKEQ. The CDR3 coding sequence is TGTGCCAGCAGCCAAGGGCTAGCGGGAGTCCACGAGCAGTACTTC. It is translated as CASSQGLAGVHEQYF.

J is TRBJ1-1 and V is TRBV30; 7 bases are shared with TRBD1. The J segment lost 11 bases and the V segment lost 4 bases, leaving 7 bases of the junction unmatched. Germline CDR1 GTSNPN, CDR2 SVGIG (reference sequence). This CDR3 comprises 11 residues. The CDR3 region has the DNA TGTGCCTGGAACATACAGGGGTCGGCTTTCTTT. Its translation: CAWNIQGSAFF.

The chain joins TRBV27 to TRBJ2-5; 7 bases map to TRBD1. Per the germline V gene, CDR1 is MNHEY and CDR2 is SMNVEV (reference sequence). The trim removed 3 bases at V and 4 bases at J, leaving 11 bases unmatched. The CDR3 consists of 16 residues. The CDR3 protein is CASSLGGGRGPETQYF. DNA of the CDR3: TGTGCCAGCAGTTTGGGTGGGGGAAGGGGGCCAGAGACCCAGTACTTC.

The gene calls are TRBV5-4 and TRBJ2-5; 7 bases match TRBD2. J lost 4 bases, V lost 2 bases, and 11 bases had no gene match. Germline V gene sequence: CDR1 SGHNT, CDR2 YYREEE (reference sequence). The CDR3 has 16 residues. The CDR3 protein is CASSFVSGALGETQYF. The CDR3 DNA follows: TGTGCCAGCAGCTTTGTAAGCGGGGCCTTAGGAGAGACCCAGTACTTC. Based on the CDR3 plus reference TRBV5-4 and TRBJ2-5, the full variable domain is ETGVTQSPTHLIKTRGQQVTLRCSSQSGHNTVSWYQQALGQGPQFIFQYYREEENGRGNFPPRFSGLQFPNYSSELNVNALELDDSALYLCASSFVSGALGETQYFGPGTRLLVL.

The CDR3 bases are TGTGCCAGCAGCCAAAGGGGACAGGGGGCGGGAGGGGCCAACGTCCTGACTTTC. Protein: CASSQRGQGAGGANVLTF. The V and J genes are TRBV14 and TRBJ2-6; 12 nucleotides agree with TRBD1. The CDR3 is 18 amino acids. Germline lookup yields CDR1 SGHDN and CDR2 FVKESK. Unmatched junction bases numbered 6, after V lost 2 bases and J lost 4 bases.

The chain uses TRBV6-1 and TRBJ2-7; tentative D call: TRBD2 (5 bases). The CDR3 is made up of 14 amino acids. Per the germline V gene, CDR1 is MNHNS and CDR2 is SASEGT. Trimming shortened V by 1 base and J by 0 bases, and 7 bases separated the two germline ends. The CDR3 bases are TGTGCCAGCAGTGAAGGGACTGACTCCTACGAGCAGTACTTC. Amino acid sequence: CASSEGTDSYEQYF.

CDR3 nucleotide sequence: TGTGCCTGGAGTGCGGGCAGGGGGCCAACCTATGGCTACACCTTC. Its translation: CAWSAGRGPTYGYTF. The gene calls are TRBV30 and TRBJ1-2; 8 nucleotides agree with TRBD1. The V and J ends lost 1 base and 4 bases, in that order; junction bases with no gene match: 8. The CDR3 is 15 amino acids. Germline CDR1 and CDR2: GTSNPN and SVGIG (reference sequence).

The rearrangement joins TRBV6-5 to TRBJ1-1; D unclear. The CDR3 runs to 13 residues. The germline CDR1 and CDR2 sequences are MNHEY and SVGAGI. The V end lost 8 bases, the J end lost 4 bases, and 14 bases lay between the germline ends. The DNA for the CDR3 is TGTGCCAGCTATAGATGGGGAGCCACTGAAGCTTTCTTT. Protein sequence: CASYRWGATEAFF.

V is TRBV29-1 and J is TRBJ2-7; 9 bases fit TRBD1. The CDR3 sequence is 16 residues long. The junction had 11 bases not matched to a gene; V was cut back by 1 base and J by 4 bases. CDR1 is SQVTM, CDR2 ANQGSEA, per germline. Here the CDR3 DNA reads TGCAGCGTTGAAGGCATCTCCCGGGACAGGGCTTACGAGCAGTACTTC. Translating gives CSVEGISRDRAYEQYF.

This clone has more than one count but fewer than ten. V is TRBV5-1 and J is TRBJ1-5; no definite D call. Germline CDR1 and CDR2: SGHRS and YFSETQ. The V end was cut by 0 bases, the J end by 0 bases, with 4 bases between. The CDR3 contains 14 residues. The CDR3 bases are TGCGCCAGCAGCTTGGGGGCTAGCAATCAGCCCCAGCATTTT. This codes for CASSLGASNQPQHF.

The chain joins TRBV27 to TRBJ2-5, with D possibly TRBD2 on 7 matching bases. The CDR3 loop spans 12 amino acids. Trimming pared 6 bases from V and 4 bases from J, leaving 9 bases between. CDR1 is MNHEY and CDR2 is SMNVEV in the germline V gene (reference sequence). CDR3 coding DNA: TGTGCCAGCAGAGGGGGGGGAGAGACCCAGTACTTC. Its protein product is CASRGGGETQYF.

The chain couples TRBV4-1 to TRBJ2-7, with D tentatively TRBD1 (6 bases). The CDR3 loop spans 15 amino acids. V shed 6 bases and J shed 0 bases, with 15 bases lying between them. Germline-derived CDR1 and CDR2 are MGHRA and YSYEKL. The chain's CDR3 is CASSYRAGSSYEQYF. CDR3 DNA sequence: TGCGCCAGCAGTTACAGGGCGGGTTCCTCCTACGAGCAGTACTTC.

The chain combines TRBV6-5 with TRBJ2-7; TRBD2 aligns across 8 bases. CDR3 length: 13 amino acids. Germline assignment: CDR1 MNHEY and CDR2 SVGAGI. Unmatched junction bases numbered 7, after V lost 6 bases and J lost 6 bases. CDR3 DNA sequence: TGTGCCAGCAGCGGGACTAGTATCTTCGAGCAGTACTTC. As protein: CASSGTSIFEQYF.